The 11 T cell receptor beta chains presented below share a single source sample, sequenced in a study of T cells in localized non-small cell lung cancer. Repertoires were generated with immunoSEQ multiplex PCR, while TCRdb's copy carries only in-frame clones and drops some. Of roughly 48,000 clones listed, about 80% are singletons. The source material was peripheral blood, sampled before any cancer treatment. The receptor source for this set is a man aged 35 to 70 with stage I squamous cell lung carcinoma.

This clone was found a few times. The chain is built from TRBV6-1 and TRBJ1-1, with TRBD1 as a possible D gene (6 bases). The ends were cut back, 0 bases at V and 3 bases at J, with 11 bases in the middle. The germline V gene has CDR1 MNHNS and CDR2 SASEGT. There are 15 residues in the CDR3. In nucleotides, the CDR3 is TGTGCCAGCAGTGAAGCACAGACAGGCTACACTGAAGCTTTCTTT. Protein sequence: CASSEAQTGYTEAFF.

The chain uses TRBV2 and TRBJ1-5; maybe TRBD1 (5 bases). This CDR3 is built from 13 residues. The V end lost 6 bases, the J end lost 3 bases, and 9 bases lay between the germline ends. Germline CDR1 SNHLY, CDR2 FYNNEI. Here the CDR3 reads CASRVGLNQPQHF. CDR3 DNA: TGTGCCAGCAGGGTGGGGCTCAATCAGCCCCAGCATTTT.

V and J are TRBV5-4 and TRBJ1-1; 8 bases are shared with TRBD1. The CDR3 runs to 12 residues. The germline CDR1 and CDR2 sequences are SGHNT and YYREEE (reference sequence). V gave up 4 bases and J gave up 7 bases; unmatched junction bases: 3. The CDR3 loop is CASSLDRVEAFF. The DNA of the CDR3 is TGTGCCAGCAGCCTGGACAGGGTTGAAGCTTTCTTT.

The chain links TRBV5-5 to TRBJ2-5, with a possible D match to TRBD1 (6 bases). V gave up 1 base and J gave up 3 bases, with 22 bases separating them. CDR1 is SGHKS and CDR2 is YYEKEE in the germline V gene (reference sequence). The CDR3 consists of 18 residues. CDR3 amino acids: CASSLRDSREGVEETQYF. CDR3 sequence (DNA): TGTGCCAGCAGCTTGAGGGATTCGAGAGAGGGGGTAGAAGAGACCCAGTACTTC.

The chain is built from TRBV19 and TRBJ1-2; a weak D match, TRBD1 (5 bases). Trimming left V 3 bases short and J 5 bases short, with 10 bases between. Per germline, CDR1 LNHDA and CDR2 SQIVND (reference sequence). The CDR3 is made up of 13 amino acids. CDR3 in amino acids: CASSIKGWYGYTF. The CDR3 nucleotides are TGTGCCAGTAGTATTAAGGGGTGGTATGGCTACACCTTC.

The V and J genes are TRBV29-1 and TRBJ1-1; D is undetermined. The CDR3 runs to 14 residues. The germline V gene encodes CDR1 SQVTM and CDR2 ANQGSEA. The V end lost 2 bases, the J end lost 4 bases, and 14 bases lay between the germline ends. The DNA for the CDR3 is TGCAGCGTTGAATCTCGGGGAATGGGCACTGAAGCTTTCTTT. It encodes CSVESRGMGTEAFF.

V and J are TRBV29-1 and TRBJ1-1; D possibly corresponds to TRBD1 (5 bases). CDR3 length: 11 residues. V was pared by 4 bases and J by 6 bases, with 9 bases between. Per the germline V gene, CDR1 is SQVTM and CDR2 is ANQGSEA. CDR3 coding DNA: TGCAGCGTTGCGAGGGGCTCTGAAGCTTTCTTT. Its protein product is CSVARGSEAFF.

This clone was counted a few times. The V gene is TRBV28, the J gene TRBJ1-5; D perhaps matches TRBD1 (6 bases). The V gene's germline CDR1 is MDHEN and CDR2 SYDVKM. The length of the CDR3 is 15 residues. Trimming took 3 bases from V and 7 from J, leaving 16 bases between them. CDR3 loop: CASSFKGDLGQPQHF. CDR3 nucleotides: TGTGCCAGCAGTTTCAAGGGGGACCTTGGACAGCCCCAGCATTTT.

The rearrangement links TRBV25-1 to TRBJ2-1, with 9 bases lining up with TRBD1. J was trimmed by 1 base and V by 7 bases; bases with no gene match: 14. Germline V lookup: CDR1 MGHDK, CDR2 SYGVNS. The CDR3 has 18 amino acids. This CDR3 reads CASTKAGQGGGSYNEQFF. CDR3 DNA sequence: TGTGCCAGCACCAAGGCGGGACAGGGAGGTGGTTCCTACAATGAGCAGTTCTTC.

The genes are TRBV2 and TRBJ2-6; D is undetermined. CDR3 length: 16 amino acids. Trimming took 6 bases from V and 0 from J, leaving 12 bases between them. From germline, CDR1 is SNHLY and CDR2 FYNNEI. The DNA for the CDR3 is TGTGCCAGCAGCGGTCACCAGTCCTCTGGGGCCAACGTCCTGACTTTC. Its translation is CASSGHQSSGANVLTF.

This clone occurred once. The chain has TRBV6-5 and TRBJ1-1; 9 bases match TRBD1. This CDR3 contains 11 residues. Germline V lookup: CDR1 MNHEY, CDR2 SVGAGI. V trimming: 5 bases; J trimming: 11 bases; junction bases outside the gene matches: 3. CDR3 residues: CASSLQGAAFF. The CDR3 nucleotides read TGTGCCAGCAGTCTACAGGGGGCGGCTTTCTTT.